This T cell receptor (beta chain) was recovered during a study of identical twins. This clonotype was recorded a few times. Antigen unknown. Healthy Caucasian donors formed the entire cohort. Study findings and constraints: Researchers reported weaker excess twin sharing in beta out-of-frame sequences. It was out-of-frame TCR alpha sharing in monozygotic twins that models underestimated.

Template switching added a universal primer binding site, and final cDNA carried unique molecular identifiers. TCRdb ran MiXCR on the 5' RACE reads and lists one entry per CDR3 protein. The sample carries about 240,000 distinct CDR3 sequences, roughly a tenth recorded once. Trimming left V 1 base short and J 0 bases short, with 10 bases between. Per germline, CDR1 MNHNS and CDR2 SASEGT. This CDR3 spans 16 amino acids. The chain links TRBV6-1 to TRBJ1-3; D unclear. Input material: memory T cells sorted from blood. This receptor was obtained from a man aged 50-59 years in good health. Written as DNA, the CDR3 is TGTGCCAGCAGTGAAGTCCGACTCCTCTCTGGAAACACCATATATTTT. Encoded protein: CASSEVRLLSGNTIYF.